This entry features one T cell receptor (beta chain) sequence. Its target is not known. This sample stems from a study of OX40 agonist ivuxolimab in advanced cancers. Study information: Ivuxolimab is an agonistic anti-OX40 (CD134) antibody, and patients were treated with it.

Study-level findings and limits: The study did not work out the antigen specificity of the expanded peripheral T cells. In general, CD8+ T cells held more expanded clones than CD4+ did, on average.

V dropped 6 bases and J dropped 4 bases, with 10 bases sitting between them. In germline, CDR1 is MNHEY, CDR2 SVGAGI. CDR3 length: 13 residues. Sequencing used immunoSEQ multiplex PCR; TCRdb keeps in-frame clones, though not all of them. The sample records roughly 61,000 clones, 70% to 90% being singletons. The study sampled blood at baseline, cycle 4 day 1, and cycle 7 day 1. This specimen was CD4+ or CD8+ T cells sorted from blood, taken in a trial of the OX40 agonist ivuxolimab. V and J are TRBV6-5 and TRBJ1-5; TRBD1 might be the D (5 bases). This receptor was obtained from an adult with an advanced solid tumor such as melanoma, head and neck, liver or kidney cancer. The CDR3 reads CASRVGDNQPQHF. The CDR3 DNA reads TGTGCCAGCAGGGTAGGGGATAATCAGCCCCAGCATTTT.